The 27 T cell receptor beta chains given below trace back to one sample, sequenced in a study of radiation and T cells in renal cell carcinoma. The table came from immunoSEQ multiplex PCR; TCRdb's copy has only in-frame clones and leaves some out. This sample has around 80,000 clones, with 82% found just once. Time point here: blood 2 weeks post-SBRT. Stated treatment: 15 Gy SBRT to primary tumor, nephrectomy 4 weeks later. The sample in question was blood, obtained from a patient whose treatment included radiotherapy and nephrectomy. The receptor set was obtained from a man between 60 and 70 years old with renal cell carcinoma.

In this sample, this clone turned up many times. The V gene is TRBV21-1, the J gene TRBJ2-1; TRBD1, the table's D call, lacks a check against the DNA. TRBV21-1 constitutes a pseudogene. The CDR3 contains 15 residues. As DNA, the CDR3 is TGTGCCAGCAGGGTAAGACAGGGGTTATACAATGAGCAGTTCTTC. Amino acid sequence: CASRVRQGLYNEQFF.

J is TRBJ1-6 and V is TRBV9, with a tentative D call TRBD1 (5 bases). With 0 bases removed from V and 7 bases from J, the gap between germline ends came to 8 bases. CDR3 size: 14 residues. Per germline, CDR1 SGDLS and CDR2 YYNGEE. DNA for the CDR3: TGTGCCAGCAGCGTAGAACAGGCAAATTCACCCCTCCACTTT. Encoded protein: CASSVEQANSPLHF.

V gene TRBV5-1 combines with J gene TRBJ2-7; TRBD1 aligns across 7 bases. CDR3 length: 12 amino acids. Trimming cost V 0 bases and J 11 bases; bases outside gene matches: 5. Looked up from germline, CDR1 is SGHRS and CDR2 is YFSETQ. CDR3 amino acids: CASSLGQGKEYF. In DNA form, the CDR3 reads TGCGCCAGCAGCTTGGGACAGGGAAAGGAGTACTTC.

This chain joins TRBV9 and TRBJ2-2; 10 bases are a match to TRBD2. Germline V lookup: CDR1 SGDLS, CDR2 YYNGEE. After removal of 4 bases from V and 1 base from J, the junction contained 4 bases not matched to a gene. CDR3 length: 16 residues. CDR3 nucleotide sequence: TGTGCCAGCAGCCCTTGGACTAGCGGGAACACCGGGGAGCTGTTTTTT. Residues: CASSPWTSGNTGELFF.

The chain employs TRBV25-1 and TRBJ1-5; D remains ambiguous. This CDR3 has 14 residues. The V end was cut by 6 bases, the J end by 1 base, with 10 bases between. CDR1 and CDR2 from the germline V gene are MGHDK and SYGVNS. The chain's CDR3 is CASRGSGSNQPQHF. The DNA for the CDR3 is TGTGCCAGCAGGGGATCTGGGAGCAATCAGCCCCAGCATTTT.

This chain connects TRBV19 to TRBJ2-5; possible D gene TRBD1, 5 bases. Trimming pared 10 bases from V and 3 bases from J, leaving 18 bases between. The CDR3 length is 14 residues. The germline gives CDR1 LNHDA, CDR2 SQIVND (reference sequence). CDR3 DNA sequence: TGTGCCACGGCTCTGGGCAGGGTGGAAGAGACCCAGTACTTC. Translation: CATALGRVEETQYF.

This clone appeared once. The gene calls are TRBV2 and TRBJ1-3; 8 positions match TRBD1. From germline, CDR1 is SNHLY and CDR2 FYNNEI. The CDR3 loop spans 15 amino acids. Trimming at V came to 4 bases and at J to 2 bases, leaving 4 bases not matched to a gene. The CDR3 DNA sequence: TGTGCCAGCAGTGTTGGACAGGGCGCTGGAAACACCATATATTTT. Protein: CASSVGQGAGNTIYF. Together with reference TRBV2 and TRBJ1-3, the CDR3 gives the full variable domain: EPEVTQTPSHQVTQMGQEVILRCVPISNHLYFYWYRQILGQKVEFLVSFYNNEISEKSEIFDDQFSVERPDGSNFTLKIRSTKLEDSAMYFCASSVGQGAGNTIYFGEGSWLTVV.

The rearrangement joins TRBV6-1 to TRBJ1-4; D is unclear. The CDR3 consists of 15 residues. Germline assignment: CDR1 MNHNS and CDR2 SASEGT. V dropped 3 bases and J dropped 1 base, with 9 bases sitting between them. In DNA form, the CDR3 reads TGTGCCAGCAGTGAGTCGTGGCGAACTAATGAAAAACTGTTTTTT. This encodes CASSESWRTNEKLFF.

This clone was seen many times. The chain combines TRBV5-1 with TRBJ1-1; the D gene is possibly TRBD1 (6 bases). CDR3 length: 13 residues. Deletions cut 1 base from V and 6 bases from J, with 10 bases between. Germline lookup yields CDR1 SGHRS and CDR2 YFSETQ. CDR3: CASSLLRGPEAFF. The CDR3 DNA is TGCGCCAGCAGCTTGCTCAGGGGTCCTGAAGCTTTCTTT.

This clone was observed once. The V and J genes are TRBV14 and TRBJ2-5; D tentatively fits TRBD1 or TRBD2 (5 bases each). In germline, CDR1 is SGHDN, CDR2 FVKESK. V shed 3 bases and J shed 0 bases, with 14 bases lying between them. CDR3 length: 16 residues. CDR3 in amino acids: CASSQLGAEHQETQYF. The DNA of the CDR3 is TGTGCCAGCAGCCAGCTCGGGGCAGAGCACCAAGAGACCCAGTACTTC.

This chain joins TRBV9 and TRBJ2-1; 13 bases align to TRBD2. CDR1 is SGDLS and CDR2 is YYNGEE in the germline V gene. The V and J ends lost 3 bases and 10 bases, in that order; junction bases with no gene match: 7. The CDR3 runs to 15 residues. The CDR3 loop reads CASSGTSGRSGEQFF. The CDR3 region has the DNA TGTGCCAGCAGCGGGACTAGCGGGAGATCTGGCGAGCAGTTCTTC.

The J gene is TRBJ1-5, the V gene TRBV15; 8 bases map to TRBD1. Germline lookup yields CDR1 LNHNV and CDR2 YYDKDF (reference sequence). Trimming at V came to 3 bases and at J to 5 bases, leaving 6 bases not matched to a gene. The CDR3 length is 15 residues. The CDR3 spells CATSSQGARDQPQHF. CDR3 nucleotide sequence: TGTGCCACCAGCAGTCAGGGGGCGCGGGATCAGCCCCAGCATTTT.

The chain uses TRBV5-5 and TRBJ2-7; TRBD1 is a possible D gene (7 bases). There are 15 residues in the CDR3. V was shortened by 0 bases and J by 6 bases, with 16 bases between the two germline ends. Germline V lookup: CDR1 SGHKS, CDR2 YYEKEE (reference sequence). The CDR3 is CASSLVAGGGSEQYF. The CDR3, as DNA: TGTGCCAGCAGCTTGGTGGCAGGGGGAGGAAGCGAGCAGTACTTC.

The rearrangement links TRBV2 to TRBJ2-5, with TRBD2 identical over 15 bases. Per the germline V gene, CDR1 is SNHLY and CDR2 is FYNNEI. V lost 7 bases, J lost 3 bases, and 3 bases stayed unmatched. The CDR3 runs 15 residues. CDR3 loop: CASTRTSGREETQYF. DNA of the CDR3: TGTGCCAGCACCCGGACTAGCGGGAGGGAAGAGACCCAGTACTTC.

This chain connects TRBV5-1 to TRBJ2-7; D is uncertain. Looked up from germline, CDR1 is SGHRS and CDR2 is YFSETQ. The CDR3 loop spans 14 amino acids. V dropped 0 bases and J dropped 3 bases, with 10 bases sitting between them. Here the CDR3 DNA reads TGCGCCAGCAGCTTGGCCGGTGAGGACTACGAGCAGTACTTC. Encoded protein: CASSLAGEDYEQYF.

V and J are TRBV7-9 and TRBJ2-7; tentatively, D is TRBD2 (5 bases). Germline V gene sequence: CDR1 SEHNR, CDR2 FQNEAQ (reference sequence). The CDR3 contains 13 residues. Trimming left V 0 bases short and J 3 bases short, with 6 bases between. The CDR3 DNA reads TGTGCCAGCAGCTTAGCCGGGAACTACGAGCAGTACTTC. As protein: CASSLAGNYEQYF.

This chain joins TRBV7-2 and TRBJ2-7; D call uncertain. The CDR3 length is 15 residues. Trimming took 1 base from V and 3 from J, leaving 13 bases between them. The V gene's germline CDR1 is SGHTA and CDR2 FQGNSA. Written as DNA, the CDR3 is TGTGCCAGCAGCTTAGGGCAGGCCCACTACTACGAGCAGTACTTC. Translated: CASSLGQAHYYEQYF.

The chain combines TRBV5-1 with TRBJ2-5; D is possibly TRBD1 (6 bases). The germline V gene encodes CDR1 SGHRS and CDR2 YFSETQ. V lost 4 bases and J 2 bases, leaving 15 bases between the germline ends. The CDR3 extends over 15 amino acids. CDR3 region: CASSMTAGVQETQYF. The CDR3 DNA sequence: TGCGCCAGCAGCATGACAGCAGGGGTTCAAGAGACCCAGTACTTC. Looking up the rest from reference TRBV5-1 and TRBJ2-5 gives the full variable domain: KAGVTQTPRYLIKTRGQQVTLSCSPISGHRSVSWYQQTPGQGLQFLFEYFSETQRNKGNFPGRFSGRQFSNSRSEMNVSTLELGDSALYLCASSMTAGVQETQYFGPGTRLLVL.

The chain couples TRBV28 to TRBJ2-1; D tentatively fits TRBD1 or TRBD2 (6 bases each). From germline, CDR1 is MDHEN and CDR2 SYDVKM. Trimming cost V 0 bases and J 10 bases, with 13 bases left between them. The CDR3 is made up of 14 amino acids. The chain's CDR3 is CASSLWLARGEQFF. The CDR3, as DNA: TGTGCCAGCAGTTTATGGCTAGCGAGGGGGGAGCAGTTCTTC.

The chain joins TRBV5-4 to TRBJ2-3; maybe TRBD2 (5 bases). V dropped 3 bases and J dropped 2 bases, with 10 bases sitting between them. The germline V gene has CDR1 SGHNT and CDR2 YYREEE (reference sequence). The CDR3 has 14 amino acids. CDR3 nucleotides: TGTGCCAGCAGCTCAGGACTGCACACAGATACGCAGTATTTT. Translation gives CASSSGLHTDTQYF.

In this sample, this clone turned up many times. This chain links TRBV6-1 with TRBJ2-7; TRBD2 might be the D (6 bases). This CDR3 comprises 15 residues. The V end lost 4 bases, the J end lost 0 bases, and 13 bases lay between the germline ends. CDR1 and CDR2 from the germline V gene are MNHNS and SASEGT. CDR3 sequence reads: CASSVDGGSSYEQYF. The CDR3 bases are TGTGCCAGCAGTGTGGACGGGGGAAGCTCCTACGAGCAGTACTTC.

V usage is TRBV5-1 and J usage is TRBJ2-1; tentative D call: TRBD2 (7 bases). The CDR3 has 14 residues. Trimming removed 2 bases from V and 6 bases from J, with 12 bases in between. Germline CDR1 SGHRS, CDR2 YFSETQ. The DNA of the CDR3 is TGCGCCAGCAGCTTCGGGGGGCAGGGCAATGAGCAGTTCTTC. Protein product: CASSFGGQGNEQFF. Full variable domain (missing parts from reference TRBV5-1 and TRBJ2-1): KAGVTQTPRYLIKTRGQQVTLSCSPISGHRSVSWYQQTPGQGLQFLFEYFSETQRNKGNFPGRFSGRQFSNSRSEMNVSTLELGDSALYLCASSFGGQGNEQFFGPGTRLTVL.

V is TRBV10-1 and J is TRBJ2-2; 11 bases are shared with TRBD2. Germline V gives CDR1 WNHNN, CDR2 SYGVQD (reference sequence). The length of the CDR3 is 16 residues. Unmatched junction bases numbered 6, after V lost 5 bases and J lost 4 bases. For the CDR3, the DNA is TGCGCCAGCAGTCGGGGACTAGCGGATTCCACCGGGGAGCTGTTTTTT. Translated, it gives CASSRGLADSTGELFF.

There are a few counts of this clone. The chain carries TRBV7-3 and TRBJ2-1; 9 positions agree with TRBD2. Germline V gene sequence: CDR1 SGHTA, CDR2 FQGTGA. V gave up 2 bases and J gave up 3 bases; unmatched junction bases: 5. There are 16 residues in the CDR3. CDR3 sequence: CASSLAASGNYNEQFF. The CDR3 DNA reads TGTGCCAGCAGCTTAGCGGCTAGCGGGAACTACAATGAGCAGTTCTTC. The variable domain in full, completed from reference TRBV7-3 and TRBJ2-1, reads GAGVSQTPSNKVTEKGKYVELRCDPISGHTALYWYRQSLGQGPEFLIYFQGTGAADDSGLPNDRFFAVRPEGSVSTLKIQRTERGDSAVYLCASSLAASGNYNEQFFGPGTRLTVL.

This clone was counted only a few times. The V and J genes are TRBV28 and TRBJ1-5; D possibly corresponds to TRBD1 (6 bases). Germline values: CDR1 MDHEN, CDR2 SYDVKM. V lost 5 bases to trimming and J lost 6 bases, with 14 bases between them. The CDR3 runs to 14 residues. The CDR3 coding sequence is TGTGCCAGCAGTCCCGGGAGGGGGTCTCAGCCCCAGCATTTT. Protein product: CASSPGRGSQPQHF.

The chain joins TRBV5-1 to TRBJ2-5; TRBD2 aligns across 9 bases. This CDR3 region has 22 residues. CDR1 and CDR2 (germline): SGHRS, YFSETQ. After removal of 2 bases from V and 5 bases from J, the junction contained 28 bases not matched to a gene. CDR3 DNA sequence: TGCGCCAGCAGCTTTCCGGGACTAGCAGCTCTGACTAATTACGAAGTAACGGAGACCCAGTACTTC. Translating it yields CASSFPGLAALTNYEVTETQYF.

The CDR3 DNA is TGTGCCAGTAGTATAACCACAGATACGCAGTATTTT. It encodes CASSITTDTQYF. V is TRBV19 and J is TRBJ2-3, with D hard to call. V lost 2 bases and J lost 2, with 2 bases in between. Germline V lookup: CDR1 LNHDA, CDR2 SQIVND (reference sequence). This CDR3 comprises 12 residues.